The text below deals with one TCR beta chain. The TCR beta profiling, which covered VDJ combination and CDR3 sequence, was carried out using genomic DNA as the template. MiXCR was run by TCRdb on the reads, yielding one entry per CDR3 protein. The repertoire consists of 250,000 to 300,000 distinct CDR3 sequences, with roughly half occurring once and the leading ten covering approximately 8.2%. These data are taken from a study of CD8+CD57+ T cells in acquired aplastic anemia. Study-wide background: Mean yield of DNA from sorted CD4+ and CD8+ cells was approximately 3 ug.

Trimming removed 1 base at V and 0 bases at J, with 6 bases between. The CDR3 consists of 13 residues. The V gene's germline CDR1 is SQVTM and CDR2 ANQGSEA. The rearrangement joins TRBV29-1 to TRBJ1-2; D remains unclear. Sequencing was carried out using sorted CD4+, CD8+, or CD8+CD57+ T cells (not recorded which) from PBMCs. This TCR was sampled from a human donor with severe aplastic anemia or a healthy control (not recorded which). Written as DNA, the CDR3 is TGCAGCGTTGAAGGGGCCCCTAACTATGGCTACACCTTC. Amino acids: CSVEGAPNYGYTF. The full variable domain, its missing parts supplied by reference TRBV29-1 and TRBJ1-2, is SAVISQKPSRDICQRGTSLTIQCQVDSQVTMMFWYRQQPGQSLTLIATANQGSEATYESGFVIDKFPISRPNLTFSTLTVSNMSPEDSSIYLCSVEGAPNYGYTFGSGTRLTVV.